These T cell receptor beta chains were read from a single sample in a study of T cell repertoires in cytomegalovirus infection. In TCRdb, the reads were re-called with MiXCR into one record per CDR3 protein. The table lists some 240,000 distinct CDR3 sequences, 15% to 20% of them singletons, with around half in the top ten. Sequencing used CD8+ T cells from PBMCs. All receptors derive from a human donor in good health (CMV status not recorded). Some clones in this sample may be carry-over from other donors' samples. CDR3s include the opening cysteine and the closing phenylalanine or tryptophan. A D gene is named only where the DNA matches it firmly. Only part of the rows carry a size: once, few, many, or a class if the clone is expanded.

j_call clone_size v_call d_call cdr3_nt cdr3_aa
TRBJ1-1 few TRBV20-1 NA TGCAGTGCCAAACCACAACAAGTGAGGCTAGGGACTGAAGCTTTCTTT CSAKPQQVRLGTEAFF
TRBJ1-2 few TRBV29-1 NA TGCAGCGCGGAGACTAGGGACGGCATTAACTATGGCTACACCTTC CSAETRDGINYGYTF
TRBJ1-1 NA TRBV6-5 NA TGTGCCAGCAGTGCGAACAGGGCCACTGAAGCTTTCTTT CASSANRATEAFF
TRBJ2-3 many TRBV7-6 TRBD2 TGTGCCAGCAGCTTCAGCGGGGGGGCCTCAGATACGCAGTATTTT CASSFSGGASDTQYF
TRBJ2-5 many TRBV7-9 TRBD1 TGTGCCAGCAGCCCGACAGGGGAAGAGACCCAGTACTTC CASSPTGEETQYF
TRBJ1-1 NA TRBV28 NA TGTGCCAGCCGTGAGGACGGAAACACTGAAGCTTTCTTT CASREDGNTEAFF
TRBJ2-1 many TRBV7-9 TRBD1 TGTGCCAGCAGCCCAGGACAGGGGGCCCACTACAATGAGCAGTTCTTC CASSPGQGAHYNEQFF
TRBJ1-2 many TRBV7-2 NA TGTGCCAGCAGCTTCGGGACTCTTCAGAACACCTTC CASSFGTLQNTF
TRBJ1-2 many TRBV18 TRBD1 TGTGCCAGCTCCCCCGGGACAGGGACTCCCTATGGCTACACCTTC CASSPGTGTPYGYTF
TRBJ1-4 many TRBV7-2 NA TGTGCCAGCAGCTTAGAGCCCAAGGGGATTTGGGAAAAACTGTTTTTT CASSLEPKGIWEKLFF
TRBJ1-5 many TRBV20-1 NA TGCAGTGCTAGAAGCCGGCTAAAAGAAAGCAATCAGCCCCAGCATTTT CSARSRLKESNQPQHF
TRBJ1-1 NA TRBV20-1 NA TGCAGTGCGACTGACAGGAGAAACACTGAAGCTTTCTTT CSATDRRNTEAFF
TRBJ1-6 NA TRBV25-1 TRBD1 TGTGCCAGCAGAAGTCGGACAGGGGAATATTCACCCCTCCACTTT CASRSRTGEYSPLHF
TRBJ2-7 NA TRBV7-6 TRBD1 TGTGCCAGCAGCTTAGGACAGGGGGCTTGGGAGCAGTACTTC CASSLGQGAWEQYF
TRBJ1-1 many TRBV7-6 NA TGTGCCAGCAGCTTTAGGGAGGACACTGAAGCTTTCTTT CASSFREDTEAFF
TRBJ2-7 few TRBV28 NA TGTGCCAGCAGTTTTTGGGGGGGGGCCTCCTACGAGCAGTACTTC CASSFWGGASYEQYF
TRBJ2-4 few TRBV5-1 NA TGCGCCAGCAGCCTTAACCCAGGGGATCGTGCCAAAAACATTCAGTACTTC CASSLNPGDRAKNIQYF
TRBJ1-1 NA TRBV4-3 NA TGCGCCAGCAAGAACACCTTCGGCGACTTCACTGAAGCTTTCTTT CASKNTFGDFTEAFF
TRBJ2-5 NA TRBV4-1 NA TGCGCCAGCAGCCAAGAGTCCACACCCGTAGAGACCCAGTACTTC CASSQESTPVETQYF
TRBJ2-2 NA TRBV5-1 TRBD1 TGCGCCAGCAGCTTGGGACAGGGCCGCGGGGAGCTGTTTTTT CASSLGQGRGELFF
TRBJ2-7 NA TRBV28 NA TGTGCCAGCAGTTTGAGGACATCTCCCTACGAGCAGTACTTC CASSLRTSPYEQYF
TRBJ2-7 many TRBV28 TRBD1 TGTGCCAGCAGTTTAACGTCAGACATGGGACAGACCTACGAGCAGTACTTC CASSLTSDMGQTYEQYF
TRBJ2-3 NA TRBV6-2/TRBV6-3 NA TGTGCCAGCGCCCCCGGGACCTCGATGGAAGATACGCAGTATTTT CASAPGTSMEDTQYF
TRBJ1-6 few TRBV14 NA TGTGCCAGCAGCCAAGAACAGATCTATAATTCACCCCTCCACTTT CASSQEQIYNSPLHF
TRBJ2-3 NA TRBV4-3 TRBD2 TGCGCCAGCAGCCAAGGGCCCGCTTGGGCGGGGGGGCAGGCGACAGATACGCAGTATTTT CASSQGPAWAGGQATDTQYF
TRBJ2-2 NA TRBV6-6 TRBD2 TGTGCCAGCAGCCTACTAGCGTCCGGGGAGCTGTTTTTT CASSLLASGELFF
TRBJ1-5 many TRBV27 NA TGTGCCAGCAGTCCTCTCTCCGGGAATCAGCCCCAGCATTTT CASSPLSGNQPQHF
TRBJ2-1 few TRBV7-9 NA TGTGCCAGCAGCGGCATTTGGGCGATTAACAATGAGCAGTTCTTC CASSGIWAINNEQFF
TRBJ2-7 many TRBV6-2/TRBV6-3 TRBD1 TGTGCCAGCAGTTACCTGAAGGGACAGGGACCTTCCTACGAGCAGTACTTC CASSYLKGQGPSYEQYF
TRBJ1-6 once TRBV9 NA TGTGCCAGCAGCGTAGGGGGAGAAGGGGACGGGCCACCCCTCCACTTT CASSVGGEGDGPPLHF
TRBJ2-7 many TRBV12-3/TRBV12-4 TRBD1 TGTGCCAGCAGTTCCCCGGGACAGCACCCCTACGAGCAGTACTTC CASSSPGQHPYEQYF
TRBJ2-7 NA TRBV12-5 NA TGTGCTAGTGCCGCCCCGCCCGGGGCTACTATTCAAGCCTACTTC CASAAPPGATIQAYF
TRBJ2-5 NA TRBV18 NA TGTGCCAGCTCCCCGGGACTCCAAGAGACCCAGTACTTC CASSPGLQETQYF